The 32 T cell receptor beta chains given below trace back to one sample, sequenced in a study of T-cell reconstitution after alpha-beta-depleted transplantation in children. During its preparation, the TCRbeta library received unique molecular identifiers. Via MiXCR, TCRdb re-called the PCR reads, giving one row per CDR3 protein. Among about 340,000 distinct CDR3 sequences listed, roughly 14% were seen once. The material was PBMCs, obtained from the stem cell graft. Source of these receptors: a human donor who donated a stem cell graft to a child with Fanconi anemia.

This chain connects TRBV20-1 to TRBJ2-1; 7 nucleotides align to TRBD1. There are 15 residues in the CDR3. The V segment lost 5 bases and the J segment 0 bases; nucleotides outside the gene matches: 7. Germline V gene lookup returns CDR1 DFQATT and CDR2 SNEGSKA (reference sequence). The CDR3 DNA is TGCAGTGCTCCTCGATGGGACAGCTCCTACAATGAGCAGTTCTTC. Translated: CSAPRWDSSYNEQFF.

The chain uses TRBV18 and TRBJ1-1, with D perhaps matching TRBD1 (5 bases). The CDR3 totals 14 residues. V lost 5 bases and J lost 1, with 11 bases in between. Germline V CDR1 and CDR2: KGHSH, LQKENI. For the CDR3, the DNA is TGTGCCAGCTCAATGGCGAGGGGGAACACTGAAGCTTTCTTT. This sequence encodes CASSMARGNTEAFF.

This clonotype was observed at least ten times. The chain combines TRBV7-9 with TRBJ1-2, with D uncertain. The ends were cut back, 5 bases at V and 8 bases at J, with 6 bases in the middle. Germline V lookup: CDR1 SEHNR, CDR2 FQNEAQ (reference sequence). This CDR3 contains 10 residues. Here the CDR3 reads CASSQEGYTF. The DNA for the CDR3 is TGTGCCAGCAGCCAGGAAGGCTACACCTTC.

For the CDR3, the DNA is TGTGCCAGCAGTACCCGGCAGGGTCCCCACACAGATACGCAGTATTTT. Residues: CASSTRQGPHTDTQYF. The rearrangement joins TRBV12-3 or TRBV12-4 to TRBJ2-3; D is perhaps TRBD1 (5 bases). V was pared by 5 bases and J by 2 bases, with 17 bases between. The CDR3 loop spans 16 amino acids.

This clonotype was seen a few times. The rearrangement uses TRBV12-3 or TRBV12-4 and TRBJ2-2; D possibly matches TRBD1 or TRBD2 (5 bases each). The ends were cut back, 0 bases at V and 4 bases at J, with 12 bases in the middle. The CDR3 spans 16 residues. CDR3 loop: CASSLAGTPGTGELFF. In nucleotides, the CDR3 is TGTGCCAGCAGTTTAGCAGGGACCCCCGGCACCGGGGAGCTGTTTTTT.

This clonotype appeared a few times. The chain carries TRBV3-1 and TRBJ2-2; D is uncertain. The V gene's germline CDR1 is LGHDT and CDR2 YNNKEL (reference sequence). The CDR3 is made up of 13 amino acids. Trimming stripped 0 bases from V and 7 bases from J, with 6 bases between. Written as DNA, the CDR3 is TGTGCCAGCAGCCAAGATTTATACGGGGAGCTGTTTTTT. Translating it yields CASSQDLYGELFF.

This clonotype was detected ten times or more. This rearrangement joins TRBV5-1 to TRBJ1-2; D not certain. The CDR3 covers 14 residues. The ends were cut back, 7 bases at V and 6 bases at J, with 19 bases in the middle. The germline V gene encodes CDR1 SGHRS and CDR2 YFSETQ. The CDR3 loop is CASSAGSAFDGYTF. In DNA form, the CDR3 reads TGCGCCAGCTCGGCTGGATCAGCTTTCGATGGCTACACCTTC. Full variable domain (rest looked up from reference TRBV5-1 and TRBJ1-2): KAGVTQTPRYLIKTRGQQVTLSCSPISGHRSVSWYQQTPGQGLQFLFEYFSETQRNKGNFPGRFSGRQFSNSRSEMNVSTLELGDSALYLCASSAGSAFDGYTFGSGTRLTVV.

In its sample, this clonotype was seen a few times. V gene TRBV7-9 combines with J gene TRBJ1-2, with D hard to call. V was clipped by 1 base and J by 4 bases, with 13 bases between them. CDR3 length: 15 residues. Germline CDR1 reads SEHNR; CDR2 reads FQNEAQ (reference sequence). CDR3 DNA sequence: TGTGCCAGCAGCTTAGAATTGGGAACGAGCTATGGCTACACCTTC. Translated, it gives CASSLELGTSYGYTF.

The chain couples TRBV20-1 to TRBJ2-1, with 9 bases aligning to TRBD2. There are 17 residues in the CDR3. Germline CDR1 DFQATT, CDR2 SNEGSKA (reference sequence). V was pared by 6 bases and J by 4 bases, with 16 bases of the junction left unmatched. The CDR3 sequence: CSAPTSQSGGKYNEQFF. In DNA form, the CDR3 reads TGCAGTGCCCCCACTTCTCAGAGCGGGGGGAAATACAATGAGCAGTTCTTC.

The genes are TRBV7-2 and TRBJ2-7; D is perhaps TRBD1 or TRBD2 (5 bases each). V lost 8 bases, J lost 2 bases, and 13 bases lay in between. This CDR3 has 13 residues. Germline V CDR1 and CDR2: SGHTA, FQGNSA. This CDR3 is CASSSRGTYEQYF. DNA for the CDR3: TGTGCCAGCTCCTCCCGGGGCACCTACGAGCAGTACTTC.

The rearrangement uses TRBV29-1 and TRBJ2-2; D perhaps matches TRBD1 (5 bases). The germline V gene has CDR1 SQVTM and CDR2 ANQGSEA. With 4 bases removed from V and 5 bases from J, the gap between germline ends came to 14 bases. The CDR3 totals 14 residues. The CDR3 DNA reads TGCAGCGTTGCCAGGGCTGGGGTAACCGGGGAGCTGTTTTTT. Encoded protein: CSVARAGVTGELFF.

This clonotype turned up a few times. The rearrangement joins TRBV6-1 to TRBJ1-2; D unresolved. CDR3 size: 14 residues. Germline-derived CDR1 and CDR2 are MNHNS and SASEGT. The V end lost 6 bases, the J end lost 6 bases, and 17 bases lay between the germline ends. In nucleotides, the CDR3 is TGTGCCAGCAGCCAAGGAGCAATCAAGGATGGCTACACCTTC. Its translation is CASSQGAIKDGYTF.

As regards this clonotype: With a much larger clone just one base away, this may be a read error. The V call is TRBV7-2, the J call TRBJ2-5, with 9 positions matching TRBD1. The length of the CDR3 is 15 residues. V shed 0 bases and J 3 bases; nucleotides not matched to a gene: 2. Germline loops: CDR1 SGHTA, CDR2 FQGNSA. The CDR3 region has the DNA TGTGCCAGCAGCTTAGCCGGGACAGGGAAAGAGACCCAGTACTTC. Translated, it gives CASSLAGTGKETQYF.

This clonotype was recorded many times. V gene TRBV11-2 combines with J gene TRBJ1-1, with 7 bases aligning to TRBD1. The junction had 9 bases not matched to a gene; V was cut back by 5 bases and J by 0 bases. The CDR3 is 16 amino acids. CDR1 and CDR2 from the germline V gene are SGHAT and FQNNGV. DNA of the CDR3: TGTGCCAGCAGCCAAACATGGGACAGAGTGAACACTGAAGCTTTCTTT. This sequence encodes CASSQTWDRVNTEAFF. The full variable domain, its missing parts supplied by reference TRBV11-2 and TRBJ1-1, is EAGVAQSPRYKIIEKRQSVAFWCNPISGHATLYWYQQILGQGPKLLIQFQNNGVVDDSQLPKDRFSAERLKGVDSTLKIQPAKLEDSAVYLCASSQTWDRVNTEAFFGQGTRLTVV.

This clonotype was detected once. The V call is TRBV4-1, the J call TRBJ1-4, with D tentatively TRBD1 (5 bases). Germline-derived CDR1 and CDR2 are MGHRA and YSYEKL. CDR3 size: 15 residues. V gave up 0 bases and J gave up 8 bases, with 13 bases separating them. CDR3 nucleotides: TGCGCCAGCAGCCAAGACTCCGGACAAGGCGAAAAACTGTTTTTT. Protein sequence: CASSQDSGQGEKLFF.

J is TRBJ2-3 and V is TRBV5-1, with D unclear. CDR3 size: 15 residues. V gave up 2 bases and J gave up 0 bases, with 10 bases separating them. CDR1 is SGHRS, CDR2 YFSETQ, per germline. The CDR3 sequence: CASSFDPTSTDTQYF. DNA of the CDR3: TGCGCCAGCAGCTTCGACCCTACTAGCACAGATACGCAGTATTTT.

The chain couples TRBV4-1 to TRBJ1-1; D unresolved. CDR3 length: 13 amino acids. V shed 1 base and J shed 4 bases, with 7 bases lying between them. CDR1 and CDR2 from the germline V gene are MGHRA and YSYEKL. The CDR3 DNA sequence: TGCGCCAGCAGCCAAGTTGTAGGCACTGAAGCTTTCTTT. Its translation is CASSQVVGTEAFF.

This clonotype was counted many times. The chain recombines TRBV6-6 with TRBJ2-5; TRBD2 matches 7 bases. V lost 4 bases and J lost 3; bases outside the gene matches: 2. Looked up from germline, CDR1 is MNHNY and CDR2 is SVGAGI (reference sequence). The CDR3 has 13 residues. The CDR3 protein is CASSSRGEETQYF. In DNA, the CDR3 is TGTGCCAGCAGTTCCCGGGGGGAAGAGACCCAGTACTTC.

This sequence joins TRBV20-1 and TRBJ2-2, with TRBD2 matching over 8 bases. This CDR3 contains 16 residues. Germline CDR1 reads DFQATT; CDR2 reads SNEGSKA (reference sequence). The trim removed 4 bases at V and 0 bases at J, leaving 7 bases unmatched. Here the CDR3 reads CSAMDSGAANTGELFF. CDR3 nucleotides: TGCAGTGCTATGGATAGCGGGGCGGCGAACACCGGGGAGCTGTTTTTT.

The chain recombines TRBV18 with TRBJ2-7, with a tentative D call TRBD1 (5 bases). The CDR3 consists of 14 residues. V gave up 4 bases and J gave up 1 base, with 11 bases separating them. The V gene's germline CDR1 is KGHSH and CDR2 LQKENI. The CDR3 sequence: CASSQAQGSYEQYV. The CDR3 bases are TGTGCCAGCTCACAGGCCCAGGGTTCCTACGAGCAGTACGTC.

This clonotype turned up a few times. This chain connects TRBV30 to TRBJ2-1; D ambiguous. Trimming left V 5 bases short and J 5 bases short, with 13 bases between. Germline assignment: CDR1 GTSNPN and CDR2 SVGIG (reference sequence). This CDR3 is 13 amino acids long. The CDR3 DNA follows: TGTGCCTGGGCGCGGTGGACGGACAATGAGCAGTTCTTC. Its translation: CAWARWTDNEQFF.

The chain couples TRBV6-2 or TRBV6-3 to TRBJ1-1; D remains unclear. V shed 6 bases and J shed 2 bases, with 10 bases lying between them. The CDR3 totals 13 residues. Looked up from germline, CDR1 is MNHEY and CDR2 is SVGEGT. Here the CDR3 DNA reads TGTGCCAGCAGCCCCTTGATTAACACTGAAGCTTTCTTT. Translating gives CASSPLINTEAFF.

J is TRBJ1-1 and V is TRBV19, with 7 nucleotides matching TRBD1. CDR3 size: 13 residues. The V segment lost 5 bases and the J segment 5 bases; nucleotides outside the gene matches: 5. Looked up from germline, CDR1 is LNHDA and CDR2 is SQIVND (reference sequence). The CDR3 is CASSDDRVTEAFF. CDR3 bases: TGTGCCAGTAGTGACGACAGGGTGACTGAAGCTTTCTTT.

The chain couples TRBV28 to TRBJ2-1; D is uncertain. V was cut by 6 bases and J by 0 bases, with 12 bases left in between. CDR1 and CDR2 from the germline V gene are MDHEN and SYDVKM. The CDR3 covers 15 residues. The CDR3 bases are TGTGCCAGCAGCCCTCATCGGACCTCCTACAATGAGCAGTTCTTC. Translated, it gives CASSPHRTSYNEQFF.

This clonotype showed up many times. This sequence joins TRBV20-1 and TRBJ2-5; D gene uncertain. Trimming took off 5 bases at V and 5 bases at J, with 12 bases between the two ends. The V gene's germline CDR1 is DFQATT and CDR2 SNEGSKA (reference sequence). CDR3 length equals 12 residues. Written as DNA, the CDR3 is TGCAGTGCTCGTGGGGTTGGGGAGACCCAGTACTTC. It translates to CSARGVGETQYF.

In this sample, this clonotype turned up a few times. The V call is TRBV5-1, the J call TRBJ1-2, with TRBD1 as a possible D gene (6 bases). Trimming removed 0 bases from V and 8 bases from J, with 14 bases in between. The CDR3 contains 14 residues. Germline V gene lookup returns CDR1 SGHRS and CDR2 YFSETQ. The CDR3 loop is CASSLGTASWGYTF. The CDR3 coding sequence is TGCGCCAGCAGCTTGGGGACAGCGTCTTGGGGCTACACCTTC.

This clonotype was detected only a few times. The chain combines TRBV7-2 with TRBJ2-2; 9 positions agree with TRBD2. V lost 0 bases, J lost 6 bases, and 5 bases stayed unmatched. Per the germline V gene, CDR1 is SGHTA and CDR2 is FQGNSA. The CDR3 loop spans 16 amino acids. The CDR3 sequence: CASSLAGGGGAGELFF. CDR3 nucleotides: TGTGCCAGCAGCTTAGCAGGCGGGGGGGGAGCCGGGGAGCTGTTTTTT.

This clonotype is a singleton in its sample. The CDR3 reads CASSLTSQGAAETQYF. The CDR3 DNA is TGTGCCAGCAGCTTAACCTCTCAGGGGGCCGCGGAGACCCAGTACTTC. V and J are TRBV11-2 and TRBJ2-5; 8 bases align to TRBD1. From germline, CDR1 is SGHAT and CDR2 FQNNGV. The CDR3 is 16 residues long. V dropped 2 bases and J dropped 5; count of bases not matched to a gene: 10. The variable domain in full, with the rest retrieved from reference TRBV11-2 and TRBJ2-5, is EAGVAQSPRYKIIEKRQSVAFWCNPISGHATLYWYQQILGQGPKLLIQFQNNGVVDDSQLPKDRFSAERLKGVDSTLKIQPAKLEDSAVYLCASSLTSQGAAETQYFGPGTRLLVL.

This clonotype was counted ten times or more. The V and J genes are TRBV19 and TRBJ2-1; 7 nucleotides match TRBD2. The CDR3 is 15 residues long. Per the germline V gene, CDR1 is LNHDA and CDR2 is SQIVND (reference sequence). The V and J ends lost 3 bases and 4 bases, in that order; junction bases with no gene match: 6. This CDR3 reads CASSIVGGEYNEQFF. CDR3 bases: TGTGCCAGTAGTATCGTTGGGGGGGAGTACAATGAGCAGTTCTTC.

This clonotype has at least ten counts. The genes are TRBV10-3 and TRBJ2-7; D possibly uses TRBD1 or TRBD2 (5 bases each). CDR1 is ENHRY, CDR2 SYGVKD, per germline. V lost 0 bases and J 4 bases, leaving 7 bases between the germline ends. This CDR3 spans 13 amino acids. The CDR3 here is CAISESEGYEQYF. The CDR3 DNA reads as TGTGCCATCAGTGAGTCCGAGGGGTACGAGCAGTACTTC.

This clonotype occurred a few times. Written as DNA, the CDR3 is TGTGCCAGCAGCGCCTTAAGGGATACGCAGTATTTT. This codes for CASSALRDTQYF. The chain couples TRBV12-3 or TRBV12-4 to TRBJ2-3; D not resolved. The CDR3 sequence is 12 residues long. V dropped 6 bases and J dropped 6 bases, with 10 bases sitting between them.

The CDR3 nucleotides read TGTGCCAGCAGCTTGGCGCCTCCGGGACAGAACTATGGCTACACCTTC. Translated: CASSLAPPGQNYGYTF. This rearrangement joins TRBV7-6 to TRBJ1-2; 7 nucleotides line up with TRBD1. The CDR3 covers 16 residues. V lost 3 bases, J lost 2 bases, and 9 bases stayed unmatched. Germline V gene data show CDR1 as SGHVS and CDR2 as FNYEAQ.